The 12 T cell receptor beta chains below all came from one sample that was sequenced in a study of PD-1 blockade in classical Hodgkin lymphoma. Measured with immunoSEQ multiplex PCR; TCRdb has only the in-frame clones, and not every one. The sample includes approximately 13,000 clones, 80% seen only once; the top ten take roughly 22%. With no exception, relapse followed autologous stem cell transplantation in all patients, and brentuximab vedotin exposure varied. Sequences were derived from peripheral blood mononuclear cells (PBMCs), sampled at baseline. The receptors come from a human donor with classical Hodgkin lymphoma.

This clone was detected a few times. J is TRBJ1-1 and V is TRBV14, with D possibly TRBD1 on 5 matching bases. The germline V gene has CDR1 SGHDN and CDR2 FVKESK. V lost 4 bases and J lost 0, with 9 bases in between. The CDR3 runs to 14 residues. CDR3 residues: CASSRQWMNTEAFF. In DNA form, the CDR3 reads TGTGCCAGCAGCCGACAGTGGATGAACACTGAAGCTTTCTTT.

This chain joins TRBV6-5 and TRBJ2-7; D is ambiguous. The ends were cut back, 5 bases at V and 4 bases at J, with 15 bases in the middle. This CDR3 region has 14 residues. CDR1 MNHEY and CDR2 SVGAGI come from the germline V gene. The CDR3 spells CASSRASYRYEQYF. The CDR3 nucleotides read TGTGCCAGCAGTCGGGCATCTTATCGGTACGAGCAGTACTTC.

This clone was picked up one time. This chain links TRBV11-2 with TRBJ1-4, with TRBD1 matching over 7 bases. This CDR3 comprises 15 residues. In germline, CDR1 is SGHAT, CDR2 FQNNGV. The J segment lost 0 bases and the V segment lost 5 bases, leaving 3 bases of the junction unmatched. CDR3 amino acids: CASSTGQTTNEKLFF. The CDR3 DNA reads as TGTGCCAGCAGCACGGGACAGACAACTAATGAAAAACTGTTTTTT.

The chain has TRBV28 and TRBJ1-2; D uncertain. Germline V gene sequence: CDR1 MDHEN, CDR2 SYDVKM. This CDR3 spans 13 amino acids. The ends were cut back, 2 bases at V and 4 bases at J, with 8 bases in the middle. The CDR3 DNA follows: TGTGCCAGCAGTTTAGGTCAGGTCTATGGCTACACCTTC. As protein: CASSLGQVYGYTF.

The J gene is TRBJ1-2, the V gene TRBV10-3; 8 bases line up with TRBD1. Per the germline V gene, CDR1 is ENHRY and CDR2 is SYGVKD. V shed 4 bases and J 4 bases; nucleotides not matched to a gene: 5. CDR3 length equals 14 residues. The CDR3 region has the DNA TGTGCCATCAGTGGTCAGGGACAGGCCTATGGCTACACCTTC. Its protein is CAISGQGQAYGYTF.

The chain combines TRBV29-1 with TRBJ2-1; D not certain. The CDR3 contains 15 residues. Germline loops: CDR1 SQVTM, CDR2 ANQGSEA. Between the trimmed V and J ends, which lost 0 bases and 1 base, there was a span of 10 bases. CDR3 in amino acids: CSVEDLRESYNEQFF. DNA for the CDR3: TGCAGCGTTGAAGATCTTAGGGAATCCTACAATGAGCAGTTCTTC.

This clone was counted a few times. The CDR3: CASTDSGPRAQYF. DNA of the CDR3: TGTGCCAGCACGGATTCGGGCCCCCGGGCCCAGTACTTC. This chain connects TRBV28 to TRBJ2-5; D gene unclear. Trimming left V 7 bases short and J 9 bases short, with 18 bases between. In germline, CDR1 is MDHEN, CDR2 SYDVKM. The CDR3 consists of 13 residues.

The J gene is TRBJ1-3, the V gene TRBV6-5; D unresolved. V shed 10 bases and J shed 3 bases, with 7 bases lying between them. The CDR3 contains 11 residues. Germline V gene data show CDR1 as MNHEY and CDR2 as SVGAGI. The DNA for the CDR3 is TGTGCCACCAAAATTGGAAACACCATATATTTT. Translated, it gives CATKIGNTIYF.

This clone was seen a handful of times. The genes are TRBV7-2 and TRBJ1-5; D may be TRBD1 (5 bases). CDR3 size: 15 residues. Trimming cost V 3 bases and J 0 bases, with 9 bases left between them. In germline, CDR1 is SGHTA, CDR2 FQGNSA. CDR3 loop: CASSLVGDSNQPQHF. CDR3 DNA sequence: TGTGCCAGCAGCTTGGTAGGGGATAGCAATCAGCCCCAGCATTTT.

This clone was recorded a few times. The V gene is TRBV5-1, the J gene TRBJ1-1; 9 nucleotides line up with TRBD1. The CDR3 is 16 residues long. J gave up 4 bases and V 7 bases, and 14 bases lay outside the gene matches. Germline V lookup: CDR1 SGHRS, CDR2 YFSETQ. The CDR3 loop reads CASDPGQGLVGTEAFF. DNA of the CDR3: TGCGCCAGCGACCCGGGACAGGGTTTGGTTGGCACTGAAGCTTTCTTT.

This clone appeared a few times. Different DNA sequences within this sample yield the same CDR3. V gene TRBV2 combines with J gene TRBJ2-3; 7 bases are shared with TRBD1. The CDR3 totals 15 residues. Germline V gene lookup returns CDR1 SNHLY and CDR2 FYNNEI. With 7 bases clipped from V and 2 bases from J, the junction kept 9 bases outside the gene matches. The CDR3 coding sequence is TGTGCCAGCAACCGACAGGGACCCTCCACAGATACGCAGTATTTT. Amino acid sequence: CASNRQGPSTDTQYF.

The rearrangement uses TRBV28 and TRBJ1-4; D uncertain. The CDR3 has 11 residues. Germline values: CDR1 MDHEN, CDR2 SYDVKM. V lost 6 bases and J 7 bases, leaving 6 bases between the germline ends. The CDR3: CASSTFEKLFF. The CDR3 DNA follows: TGTGCCAGCAGCACTTTTGAAAAACTGTTTTTT.